This TCR beta chain was identified in a study of shared clonotypes between healthy human individuals. Deep level was the assay's run setting. Sequencing was performed with immunoSEQ multiplex PCR; in TCRdb, only in-frame clones are kept and a portion is missing. Of about 490,000 clones in the sample, over 60% are singletons; the top ten hold 13%. The sequenced sample consisted of PBMCs. This sequence was found in a woman between 40 and 55 years old in good health. Some clones in this sample may be carry-over from other donors' samples.

CDR3 region: CASSRRDGPNTGELFF. Written as DNA, the CDR3 is TGCGCCAGCAGCCGCCGGGACGGACCTAACACCGGGGAGCTGTTTTTT. The chain links TRBV4-1 to TRBJ2-2, with D perhaps being TRBD1 or TRBD2 (5 bases each). The germline CDR1 and CDR2 sequences are MGHRA and YSYEKL. This CDR3 region has 16 residues. V was trimmed by 4 bases and J by 2 bases, leaving 14 bases between them.